These T cell receptor beta chains were read from a single sample in a study of early T cells in non-severe SARS-CoV-2 infection. TCRdb independently ran MiXCR on the 5' RACE reads; one entry per CDR3 protein. The sample shows roughly 72,000 distinct CDR3 sequences, 9.5% to 15% of them seen only once. Source material: whole blood. The receptors originated from an adult who was a healthcare worker with PCR-confirmed SARS-CoV-2 infection or an uninfected control (not recorded which). Each CDR3 is given without its conserved first and last residue.

v_call,j_call,cdr3_aa
TRBV7-2,TRBJ1-6,ASSLVEGLGSPLH
TRBV29-1,TRBJ1-2,SVEDRGGYGYT
TRBV30,TRBJ1-5,AWKSGGSNQPQH
TRBV29-1,TRBJ1-1,SAGRTNTEAF
TRBV19,TRBJ2-1,ASSAQGQAYNEQF
TRBV12-3/TRBV12-4,TRBJ1-3,ASSLMNTIY
TRBV20-1,TRBJ2-7,SAIPKGAYEQY
TRBV7-9,TRBJ2-1,ASSLGRVGEQF
TRBV3-1,TRBJ1-2,ASSQSDRHEDYGYT
TRBV11-2,TRBJ2-7,ASSPRGGTSYEQY
TRBV20-1,TRBJ2-7,SAEGQGANEQY
TRBV11-2,TRBJ2-5,ASSSTGTQY
TRBV7-9,TRBJ1-2,ASSLPLAGQGGYGYT
TRBV7-2,TRBJ2-5,ASSLNHLMGFQETQY
TRBV12-3/TRBV12-4,TRBJ1-6,ASRPGQGLSSYNSPLH
TRBV7-2,TRBJ2-1,ASSPGTSVNNEQF
TRBV6-2/TRBV6-3,TRBJ2-7,ASLSGGSLYEQY
TRBV7-8,TRBJ2-3,ASSSTSWPQY
TRBV28,TRBJ1-2,ASRPGQVGYT
TRBV29-1,TRBJ2-7,SVSLRRPYEQY
TRBV2,TRBJ2-2,ASSVLAGLTGELF
TRBV28,TRBJ2-2,ASSLRNTGELF
TRBV5-1,TRBJ2-5,ASRRDIQETQY
TRBV7-8,TRBJ2-1,ASSLSWGAYNEQF
TRBV7-8,TRBJ2-1,ASSLTFGPQPHEQF
TRBV30,TRBJ1-1,AWNPGLGTEAF
TRBV4-3,TRBJ2-3,ASSQGSGSHTSTDTQY
TRBV29-1,TRBJ2-2,SAGTGWTGELF
TRBV6-6,TRBJ2-7,ASSPRDKSYEQY
TRBV28,TRBJ2-7,ASSPPSGRSH
TRBV7-9,TRBJ2-5,ASSLGGYQETQY
TRBV7-6,TRBJ2-7,ASSWGPGEQY
TRBV5-1,TRBJ2-5,ASSLGGSVQETQY
TRBV12-3/TRBV12-4,TRBJ1-1,ASSLFQGAEAF
TRBV9,TRBJ2-3,ASSAIGGDTQY
TRBV7-9,TRBJ1-2,ASSLASGNYGYT
TRBV18,TRBJ2-7,ASSPVGYYEQY
TRBV7-8,TRBJ2-3,ASSRHTIYGTDTQY
TRBV29-1,TRBJ2-7,SVVETSYEQY
TRBV6-6,TRBJ1-2,ASRAGVGQHGYT
TRBV7-2,TRBJ2-7,ASSPGQSYEQY
TRBV5-1,TRBJ1-1,ASSLGRQGMGTEAF
TRBV20-1,TRBJ2-3,SARDPNGEDPTDTQY
TRBV27,TRBJ2-1,ASTGSSSYNEQF
TRBV29-1,TRBJ1-3,SVATGAIGNTIY